The text below deals with one TCR beta chain. As yet, its antigen is unknown. The data originate from a study of regulatory T cells in long-lasting Graves disease. Whole-study results and caveats: Persistent Graves' patients showed a TCR diversity that was lower than that of newly diagnosed ones. Preferential use of TRBV28, TRBJ1-2 and TRBJ2-5 was seen in persistent disease. Public clonotype sharing was higher in persistent than newly diagnosed patients.

Germline values: CDR1 SGHTS, CDR2 YDEGEE. The CDR3 length is 16 residues. J was trimmed by 2 bases and V by 4 bases; bases with no gene match: 5. The time point: persistent/refractory GD, antithyroid drugs over 5 years with positive TRAb. The TCR library was made from RNA extracted from PBMCs. Construction of the TCR beta libraries employed iRepertoire HTBI primers in conjunction with Arm-PCR of CDR3 regions. TCRdb re-called the multiplex PCR reads through MiXCR, storing one row per CDR3 protein. In the table there are roughly 450,000 distinct CDR3 sequences, under 25% of which are singletons. This receptor was identified in a female donor with Graves disease. The chain combines TRBV5-8 with TRBJ2-2; 10 nucleotides match TRBD2. The input for sequencing was peripheral blood mononuclear cells (PBMCs), taken when the disease was refractory, from a patient treated with antithyroid drugs. CDR3 residues: CASSRGTSANTGELFF. The CDR3 nucleotides are TGTGCCAGCAGCCGCGGGACTAGCGCTAACACCGGGGAGCTGTTTTTT.